The rows below give T cell receptor beta chains drawn from one sample of a study of cytomegalovirus exposure and HLA in healthy donors. Sequenced by immunoSEQ multiplex PCR; TCRdb stores in-frame clones only, minus some. This table has 65,000 to 85,000 clones, around four fifths appearing once. Sequencing was carried out using PBMCs. These receptors all come from a man aged 50-60 years in good health and CMV-seropositive. The CDR3 runs from the conserved cysteine through the conserved F or W. A D gene is named only where the DNA matches it firmly. Not every row has a clone size; where given, it reads once, few, many or a size class.

D,J,size,V,DNA,CDR3
NA,TRBJ1-5,NA,TRBV5-1,TGCGCCAGCAGCCCCGAGGGACAGCCCCAGCATTTT,CASSPEGQPQHF
NA,TRBJ2-7,NA,TRBV4-3,TGCGCCAGCAGCCAAGCGTACTACGCGGTATCCGAGCAGTACTTC,CASSQAYYAVSEQYF
NA,TRBJ2-7,NA,TRBV27,TGTGCCAGCAGCCCCCTGGGAGATCCTGCTTCCTACGAGCAGTACTTC,CASSPLGDPASYEQYF
NA,TRBJ2-1,NA,TRBV21-1,TGTGCCAGCAGCCCAGCCTACAATGAGCAGTTCTTC,CASSPAYNEQFF
NA,TRBJ2-4,NA,TRBV7-8,TGTGCCAGCAGCTTGGCGGAAAACATTCAGTACTTC,CASSLAENIQYF
NA,TRBJ1-4,few,TRBV7-2,TGTGCCAGCAGCTCTCAAAGGCAGGGTGGAGAAAAACTGTTTTTT,CASSSQRQGGEKLFF
NA,TRBJ1-4,NA,TRBV28,TGTGCCAGCAGCCCCGCCGGGAGGTTTAATGAAAAACTGTTTTTT,CASSPAGRFNEKLFF
NA,TRBJ2-2,NA,TRBV30,TGTGCCTGGAGTGTACACAGTCCTGACGGGGAGCTGTTTTTT,CAWSVHSPDGELFF
NA,TRBJ1-1,NA,TRBV10-3,TGTGCCATCATGCAAGACTTGAACACTGAAGCTTTCTTT,CAIMQDLNTEAFF
TRBD2,TRBJ2-1,NA,TRBV2,TGTGCCAGCGGGGGACTAGCGGGAGTCGATGAGCAGTTCTTC,CASGGLAGVDEQFF
NA,TRBJ1-2,NA,TRBV19,TGTGCCAGTGGGGGCGAGTACACCTTC,CASGGEYTF
NA,TRBJ1-2,NA,TRBV27,TGTGCCAGCAGTTTCGGACAGTATGGCTATGGCTACACCTTC,CASSFGQYGYGYTF
NA,TRBJ2-3,NA,TRBV7-9,TGTGCCAGCAGCCCCGTCCAGCGGGTGAGCACAGATACGCAGTATTTT,CASSPVQRVSTDTQYF
TRBD1,TRBJ2-7,NA,TRBV2,TGTGCCAGCGGGGAGTCCGGGACAGGGGACGAGCAGTACTTC,CASGESGTGDEQYF
TRBD2,TRBJ2-3,few,TRBV5-4,TGTGCCAGCAGCCGCACTGGGGGGGGAAGTAGCACAGATACGCAGTATTTT,CASSRTGGGSSTDTQYF
NA,TRBJ1-4,NA,TRBV27,TGTGCCAGCCGCCCTGACAGCCTGAATGAAAAACTGTTTTTT,CASRPDSLNEKLFF
TRBD1,TRBJ1-4,NA,TRBV5-4,TGTGCCAGCAGCACACGACAGGGGAAGTACGGTGAAAAACTGTTTTTT,CASSTRQGKYGEKLFF
TRBD2,TRBJ2-1,NA,TRBV6-5,TGTGCCAGCAGTTGGGCGGGAGGTGGTTCCTACAATGAGCAGTTCTTC,CASSWAGGGSYNEQFF
TRBD2,TRBJ2-1,NA,TRBV5-4,TGTGCCAGCAGAACTAGCGGGAGCAAGGATGAGCAGTTCTTC,CASRTSGSKDEQFF
TRBD2,TRBJ2-1,NA,TRBV11-2,TGTGCCAGCAGCTTACTAGCGGGAGGGCTAGGTGAGCAGTTCTTC,CASSLLAGGLGEQFF
NA,TRBJ1-4,NA,TRBV14,TGTGCCAGCAGCCACTCTAATGAAAAACTGTTTTTT,CASSHSNEKLFF
TRBD2,TRBJ2-1,NA,TRBV9,TGTGCCAGCAGCGTGTTAGCGGGGAGCTCCTACAATGAGCAGTTCTTC,CASSVLAGSSYNEQFF
TRBD1,TRBJ1-2,NA,TRBV6-5,TGTGCCAGCAGTTACTCGAGTACAGGGGGTGGCTACACCTTC,CASSYSSTGGGYTF
TRBD2,TRBJ2-2,NA,TRBV5-4,TGTGCCAGCAGCTTGACTAGCGGTAACACCGGGGAGCTGTTTTTT,CASSLTSGNTGELFF
TRBD2,TRBJ2-1,NA,TRBV7-2,TGTGCCAGCAGCCCAGGCCCTAGCGGGTTTTCTTACGATGAGCAGTTCTTC,CASSPGPSGFSYDEQFF
TRBD2,TRBJ2-7,NA,TRBV27,TGTGCCAGCAGTTTAACTAGCGGCGTTTACGAGCAGTACTTC,CASSLTSGVYEQYF
NA,TRBJ2-7,NA,TRBV7-3,TGTGCCAGCAGCCCGACCGGGGACGAGCAGTACTTC,CASSPTGDEQYF
NA,TRBJ2-7,few,TRBV19,TGTGCCAGTAGTATAGTTCAGGGTGGAATCGAGCAGTACTTC,CASSIVQGGIEQYF
TRBD1,TRBJ2-1,NA,TRBV4-3,TGCGCCAGCAGCCAAGAAGCGCAAGGGAGACAGGGGGCGCGGAATGAGCAGTTCTTC,CASSQEAQGRQGARNEQFF
TRBD2,TRBJ2-1,NA,TRBV4-2,TGTGCCAGCAGCCCCAATGGGCTAGCGGGAGGGCCTAGAAATGAGCAGTTCTTC,CASSPNGLAGGPRNEQFF
NA,TRBJ2-7,NA,TRBV11-2,TGTGCCAGCAGCCGGGAGTCCTCCTACGAGCAGTACTTC,CASSRESSYEQYF
TRBD2,TRBJ2-1,NA,TRBV7-3,TGTGCCAGCAGCACAAGCGGGAGCAATGAGCAGTTCTTC,CASSTSGSNEQFF
NA,TRBJ1-2,NA,TRBV18,TGTGCCAGCTCACCGACAGATCGCTATGGCTACACCTTC,CASSPTDRYGYTF